This TCR beta chain was retrieved from a study of Graves' ophthalmopathy and Graves' hyperthyroidism. Ophthalmopathy in the donors was of moderate-to-severe activity, with CAS ≥3, NOSPECS ≥4 and duration under 3 months. This clonotype has just a few counts. Its specificity is not known. Study-wide results and limits: The model achieved about 64% sensitivity and roughly 72% specificity for ophthalmopathy progression. Appearing in blood as well were most expanded thyroid clonotypes above 0.001 frequency. Ophthalmopathy and stable hyperthyroidism were discriminated by a 13-signature model, with over 85% sensitivity and 65% to 83% specificity.

Scientists amplified the TCR beta CDR3 regions from RNA transcripts. The authors performed first-round RT-PCR with HTBI primers and then a second-round multiplex PCR. Each CDR3 protein is one row after TCRdb ran MiXCR on the multiplex PCR reads. The sample records 200,000 to 300,000 distinct CDR3 sequences, 45% being singletons. The V and J ends lost 4 bases and 0 bases respectively, with 8 bases between them. The CDR3 runs to 13 residues. Germline values: CDR1 SGHRS, CDR2 YFSETQ. Sequenced material: peripheral blood. The clonotype originates from an adult man with Graves' ophthalmopathy. This chain uses TRBV5-1 with TRBJ2-7; D is unclear. The CDR3 DNA follows: TGCGCCAGCAGCGTTGGTAGCTCCTACGAGCAGTACTTC. Amino acids: CASSVGSSYEQYF.